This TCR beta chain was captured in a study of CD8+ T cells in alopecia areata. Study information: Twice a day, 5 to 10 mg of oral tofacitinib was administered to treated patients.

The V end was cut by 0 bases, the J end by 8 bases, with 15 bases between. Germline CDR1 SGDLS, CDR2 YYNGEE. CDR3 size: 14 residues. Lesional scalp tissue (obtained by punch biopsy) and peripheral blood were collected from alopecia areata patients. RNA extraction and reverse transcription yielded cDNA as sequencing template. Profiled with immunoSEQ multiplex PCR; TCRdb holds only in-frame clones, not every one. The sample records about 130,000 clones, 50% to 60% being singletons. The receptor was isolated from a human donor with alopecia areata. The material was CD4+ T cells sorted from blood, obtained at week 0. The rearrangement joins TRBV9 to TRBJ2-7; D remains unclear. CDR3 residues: CASSVAVGGSQQYF. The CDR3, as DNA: TGTGCCAGCAGCGTAGCCGTGGGTGGCAGCCAGCAGTACTTC. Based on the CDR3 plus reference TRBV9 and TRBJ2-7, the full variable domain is DSGVTQTPKHLITATGQRVTLRCSPRSGDLSVYWYQQSLDQGLQFLIQYYNGEERAKGNILERFSAQQFPDLHSELNLSSLELGDSALYFCASSVAVGGSQQYFGPGTRLTVT.